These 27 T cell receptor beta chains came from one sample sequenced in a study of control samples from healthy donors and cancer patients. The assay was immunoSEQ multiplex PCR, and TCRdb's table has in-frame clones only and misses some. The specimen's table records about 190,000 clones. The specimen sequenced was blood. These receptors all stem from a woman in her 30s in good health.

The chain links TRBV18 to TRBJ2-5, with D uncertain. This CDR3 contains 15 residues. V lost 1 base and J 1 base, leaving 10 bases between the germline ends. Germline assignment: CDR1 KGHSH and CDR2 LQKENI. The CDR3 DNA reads TGTGCCAGCTCACCACAGGAGACCCCCCAAGAGACCCAGTACTTC. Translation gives CASSPQETPQETQYF.

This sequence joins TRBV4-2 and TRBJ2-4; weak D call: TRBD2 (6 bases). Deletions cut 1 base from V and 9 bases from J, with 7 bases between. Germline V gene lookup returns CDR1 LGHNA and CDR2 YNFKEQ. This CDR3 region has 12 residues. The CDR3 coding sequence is TGTGCCAGCAGCCAAGGGGAGGCCATTCAGTACTTC. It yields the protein CASSQGEAIQYF.

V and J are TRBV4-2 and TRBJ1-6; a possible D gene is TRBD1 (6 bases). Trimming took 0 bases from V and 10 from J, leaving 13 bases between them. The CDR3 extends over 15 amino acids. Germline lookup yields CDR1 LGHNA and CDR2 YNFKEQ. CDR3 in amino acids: CASSQDPGGSSPLHF. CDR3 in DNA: TGTGCCAGCAGCCAAGATCCCGGGGGCTCGTCACCCCTCCACTTT.

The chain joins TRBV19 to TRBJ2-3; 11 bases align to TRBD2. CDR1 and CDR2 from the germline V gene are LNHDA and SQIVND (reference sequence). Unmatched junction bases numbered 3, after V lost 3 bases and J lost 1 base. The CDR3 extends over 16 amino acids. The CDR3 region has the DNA TGTGCCAGTAGTATGACTAGCGGGGTAGGCACAGATACGCAGTATTTT. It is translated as CASSMTSGVGTDTQYF.

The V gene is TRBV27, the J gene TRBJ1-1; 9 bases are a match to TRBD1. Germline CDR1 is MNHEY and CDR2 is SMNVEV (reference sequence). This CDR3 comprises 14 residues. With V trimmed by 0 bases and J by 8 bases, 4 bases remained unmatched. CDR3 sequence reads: CASSLSGGTGEAFF. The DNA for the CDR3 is TGTGCCAGCAGTTTATCTGGCGGGACAGGGGAAGCTTTCTTT.

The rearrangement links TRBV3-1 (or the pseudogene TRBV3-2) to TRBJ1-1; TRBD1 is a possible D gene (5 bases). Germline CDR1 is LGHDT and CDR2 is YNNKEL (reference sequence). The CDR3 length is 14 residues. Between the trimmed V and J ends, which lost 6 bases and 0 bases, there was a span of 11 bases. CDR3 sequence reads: CASSHSTVNTEAFF. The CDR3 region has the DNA TGTGCCAGCAGTCACTCGACAGTGAACACTGAAGCTTTCTTT.

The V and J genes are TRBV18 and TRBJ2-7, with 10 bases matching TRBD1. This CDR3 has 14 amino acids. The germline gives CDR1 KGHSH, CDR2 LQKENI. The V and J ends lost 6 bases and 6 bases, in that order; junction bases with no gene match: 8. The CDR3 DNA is TGTGCCAGCTCCCTCGGGACAGGGGAGAGCGAGCAGTACTTC. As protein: CASSLGTGESEQYF. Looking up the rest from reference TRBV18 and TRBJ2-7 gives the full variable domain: NAGVMQNPRHLVRRRGQEARLRCSPMKGHSHVYWYRQLPEEGLKFMVYLQKENIIDESGMPKERFSAEFPKEGPSILRIQQVVRGDSAAYFCASSLGTGESEQYFGPGTRLTVT.

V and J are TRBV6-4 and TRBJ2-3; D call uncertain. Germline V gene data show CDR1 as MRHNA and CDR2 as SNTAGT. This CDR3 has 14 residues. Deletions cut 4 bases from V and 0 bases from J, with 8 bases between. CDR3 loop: CASSGSESTDTQYF. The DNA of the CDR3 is TGTGCCAGCAGTGGGTCCGAAAGCACAGATACGCAGTATTTT.

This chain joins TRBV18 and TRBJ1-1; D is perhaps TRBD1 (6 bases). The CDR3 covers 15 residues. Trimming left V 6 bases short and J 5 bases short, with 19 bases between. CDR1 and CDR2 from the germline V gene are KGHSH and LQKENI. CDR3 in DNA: TGTGCCAGCTCTCGACTCGGGGGCAGCGAGACTGAAGCTTTCTTT. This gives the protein CASSRLGGSETEAFF.

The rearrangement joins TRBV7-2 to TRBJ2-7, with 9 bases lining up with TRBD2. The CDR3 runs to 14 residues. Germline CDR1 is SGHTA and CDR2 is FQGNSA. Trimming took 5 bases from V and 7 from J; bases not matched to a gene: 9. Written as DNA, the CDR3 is TGTGCCAGCAGCATTACTAGCGGGCGGCGGGAGCAGTACTTC. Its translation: CASSITSGRREQYF.

CDR3 bases: TGTGCCAGCAGTTTTGAGGGGGCCCGAAATCAGCCCCAGCATTTT. Amino acid sequence: CASSFEGARNQPQHF. The V call is TRBV28, the J call TRBJ1-5, with 7 bases matching TRBD1. J gave up 4 bases and V 3 bases, and 6 bases lay outside the gene matches. CDR1 MDHEN and CDR2 SYDVKM come from the germline V gene. This CDR3 has 15 residues.

This CDR3 is CASSPHRRADYGYTF. CDR3 sequence (DNA): TGTGCCAGCAGCCCACACAGGCGGGCGGACTATGGCTACACCTTC. This chain connects TRBV14 to TRBJ1-2; possible D gene TRBD1, 5 bases. The CDR3 extends over 15 amino acids. CDR1 is SGHDN, CDR2 FVKESK, per germline. Trimming left V 4 bases short and J 3 bases short, with 15 bases between.

The CDR3 nucleotides are TGTGCCAGCAGCTCCGGGACTAGCGGGGGCCACAGCACAGATACGCAGTATTTT. This gives the protein CASSSGTSGGHSTDTQYF. The chain couples TRBV11-3 to TRBJ2-3, with 14 bases identical to TRBD2. Per germline, CDR1 SGHNT and CDR2 YENEEA. V trimming: 4 bases; J trimming: 0 bases; junction bases outside the gene matches: 6. This CDR3 is built from 18 residues.

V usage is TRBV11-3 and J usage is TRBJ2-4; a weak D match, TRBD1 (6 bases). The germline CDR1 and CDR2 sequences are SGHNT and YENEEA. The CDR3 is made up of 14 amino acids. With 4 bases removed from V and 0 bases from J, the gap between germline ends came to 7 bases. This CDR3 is CASSSGVAKNIQYF. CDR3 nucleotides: TGTGCCAGCAGCTCAGGGGTAGCCAAAAACATTCAGTACTTC.

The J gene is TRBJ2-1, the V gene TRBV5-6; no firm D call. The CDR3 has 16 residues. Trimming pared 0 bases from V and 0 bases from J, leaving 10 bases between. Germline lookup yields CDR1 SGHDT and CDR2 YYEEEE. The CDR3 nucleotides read TGTGCCAGCAGCTTGGTTGGCGCGAGCTCCTACAATGAGCAGTTCTTC. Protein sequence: CASSLVGASSYNEQFF.

The CDR3 reads CASSPPATGAGEKLFF. In DNA form, the CDR3 reads TGTGCCAGCTCACCACCGGCGACAGGGGCGGGGGAAAAACTGTTTTTT. This chain links TRBV18 with TRBJ1-4; 8 bases fit TRBD1. The CDR3 covers 16 residues. The germline V gene encodes CDR1 KGHSH and CDR2 LQKENI. J lost 8 bases, V lost 0 bases, and 8 bases had no gene match.

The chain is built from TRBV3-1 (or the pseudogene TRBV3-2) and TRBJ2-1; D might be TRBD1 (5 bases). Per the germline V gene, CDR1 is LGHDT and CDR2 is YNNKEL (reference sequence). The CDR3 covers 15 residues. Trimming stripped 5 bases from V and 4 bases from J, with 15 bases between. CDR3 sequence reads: CASSLDSALYNEQFF. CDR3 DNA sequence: TGTGCCAGCAGCTTAGACAGCGCCTTATACAATGAGCAGTTCTTC.

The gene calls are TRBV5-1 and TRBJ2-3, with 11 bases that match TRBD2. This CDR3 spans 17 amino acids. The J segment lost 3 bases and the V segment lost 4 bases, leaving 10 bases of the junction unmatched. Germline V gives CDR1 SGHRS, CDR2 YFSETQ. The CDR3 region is CASSPLSGGAKTDTQYF. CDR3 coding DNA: TGCGCCAGCAGCCCGCTTAGCGGGGGGGCTAAAACAGATACGCAGTATTTT.

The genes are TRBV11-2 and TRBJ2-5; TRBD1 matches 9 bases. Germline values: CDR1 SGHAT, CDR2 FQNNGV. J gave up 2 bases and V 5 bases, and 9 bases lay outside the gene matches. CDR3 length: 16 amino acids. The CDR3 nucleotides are TGTGCCAGCAGCCCATGGACAGGGGCAATACAAGAGACCCAGTACTTC. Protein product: CASSPWTGAIQETQYF.

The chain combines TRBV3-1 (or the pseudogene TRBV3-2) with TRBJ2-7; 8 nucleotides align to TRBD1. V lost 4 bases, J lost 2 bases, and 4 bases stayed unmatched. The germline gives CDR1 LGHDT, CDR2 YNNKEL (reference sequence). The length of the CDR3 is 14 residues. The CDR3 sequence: CASSPGQGTYEQYF. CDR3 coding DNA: TGTGCCAGCAGCCCTGGACAGGGCACCTACGAGCAGTACTTC.

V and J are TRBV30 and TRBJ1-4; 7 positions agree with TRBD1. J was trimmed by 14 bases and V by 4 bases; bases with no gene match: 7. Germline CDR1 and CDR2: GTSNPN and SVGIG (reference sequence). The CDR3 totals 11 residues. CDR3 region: CAWTRGDSLFF. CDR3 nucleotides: TGTGCCTGGACCCGAGGGGACAGTCTGTTTTTT.

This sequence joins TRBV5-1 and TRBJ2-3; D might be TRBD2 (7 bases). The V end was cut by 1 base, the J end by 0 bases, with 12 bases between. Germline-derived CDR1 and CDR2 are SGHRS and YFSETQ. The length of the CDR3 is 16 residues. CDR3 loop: CASSLTGGASTDTQYF. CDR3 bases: TGCGCCAGCAGCTTGACGGGGGGCGCTAGCACAGATACGCAGTATTTT.

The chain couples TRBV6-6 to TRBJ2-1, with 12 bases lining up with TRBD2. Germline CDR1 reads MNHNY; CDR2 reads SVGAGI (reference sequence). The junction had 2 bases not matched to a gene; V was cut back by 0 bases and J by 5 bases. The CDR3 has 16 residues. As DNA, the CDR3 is TGTGCCAGCAGTTACTCGCGACTAGCGGGGGACAATGAGCAGTTCTTC. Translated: CASSYSRLAGDNEQFF.

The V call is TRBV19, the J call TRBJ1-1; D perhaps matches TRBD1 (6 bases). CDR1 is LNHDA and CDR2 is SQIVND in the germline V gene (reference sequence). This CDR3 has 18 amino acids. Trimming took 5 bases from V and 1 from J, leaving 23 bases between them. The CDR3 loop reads CASSLDGGGLSWNTEAFF. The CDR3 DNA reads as TGTGCCAGTAGTCTGGATGGAGGGGGGCTTTCATGGAACACTGAAGCTTTCTTT.

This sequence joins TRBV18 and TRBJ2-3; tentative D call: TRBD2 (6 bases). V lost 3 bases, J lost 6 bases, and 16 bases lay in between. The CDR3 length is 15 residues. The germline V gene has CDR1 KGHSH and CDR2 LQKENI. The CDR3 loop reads CASSPPGLGGDTQYF. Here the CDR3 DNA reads TGTGCCAGCTCACCGCCGGGACTCGGAGGGGATACGCAGTATTTT. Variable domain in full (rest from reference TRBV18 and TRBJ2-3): NAGVMQNPRHLVRRRGQEARLRCSPMKGHSHVYWYRQLPEEGLKFMVYLQKENIIDESGMPKERFSAEFPKEGPSILRIQQVVRGDSAAYFCASSPPGLGGDTQYFGPGTRLTVL.

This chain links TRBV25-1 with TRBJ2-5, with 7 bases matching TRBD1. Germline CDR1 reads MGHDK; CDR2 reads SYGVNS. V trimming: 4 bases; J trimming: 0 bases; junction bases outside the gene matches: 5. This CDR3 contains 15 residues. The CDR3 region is CASSGRGGDQETQYF. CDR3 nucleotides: TGTGCCAGCAGTGGCCGAGGGGGCGACCAAGAGACCCAGTACTTC.

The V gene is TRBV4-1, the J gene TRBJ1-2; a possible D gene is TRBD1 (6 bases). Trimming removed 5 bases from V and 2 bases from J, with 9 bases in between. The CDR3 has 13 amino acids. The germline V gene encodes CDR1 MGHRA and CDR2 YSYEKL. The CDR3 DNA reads TGCGCCAGCAGCAACCAGGGGAACTATGGCTACACCTTC. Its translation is CASSNQGNYGYTF.